Given below is one T cell receptor beta chain in context. The antigen remains unidentified. The sample belongs to a study of T cells in Graves' hyperthyroidism and ophthalmopathy. Trimming pared 4 bases from V and 9 bases from J, leaving 10 bases between. Germline V gene sequence: CDR1 MNHNS, CDR2 SASEGT. The CDR3 spans 12 residues. Stable hyperthyroidism: no ophthalmopathy progression over 18 months of follow-up. Using around 10 ml of fresh peripheral blood, PBMCs were prepared. The TCR beta CDR3 regions underwent amplification using RNA transcripts as the source. A first-round RT-PCR of the TCR CDR3 used the HTBI primer set. TCRdb itself ran the multiplex PCR reads through MiXCR, one entry per CDR3 protein. This table holds around 340,000 distinct CDR3 sequences, roughly 18% found once. Findings and limits, study-wide: Onset of ophthalmopathy came a median roughly 6.9 months after the model predicted it. Most thyroid clonotypes expanded above 0.001 were also detected in blood.

The chain uses TRBV6-1 and TRBJ2-1; tentatively, D is TRBD2 (5 bases). The receptor comes from a woman aged 45-65 years with Graves' hyperthyroidism. The material sequenced was blood. CDR3 bases: TGTGCCAGCAGTGCAACTAGGGCTGAGCAGTTCTTC. Translation: CASSATRAEQFF.